This T cell receptor beta chain was identified during a study of blood T cell repertoires in COVID-19. On the study more broadly: Spain, Italy and the United States supplied samples that represented acute and convalescent COVID-19. The analysed material was cDNA or gDNA that came from T cells, B-cell-depleted T cells, or PBMCs.

Authors' data handling: The assay estimated nucleated cells by amplifying reference gene primers. Here immunoSEQ multiplex PCR was the method, and the copy in TCRdb shows in-frame clones only, minus some. The DNA was the basis for D and trimming; V, J and clone size are from that table. The sample comprises about 480,000 clones, approximately 89% of which are singletons, and approximately 0.9% rests with the top ten. Followed longitudinally, the Seattle patients had been enrolled during active infection. This clone was picked up one time. The germline V gene encodes CDR1 MGHRA and CDR2 YSYEKL. Trimming took off 0 bases at V and 2 bases at J, with 5 bases between the two ends. This CDR3 comprises 14 residues.

The TCR sequence derives from a man between 18 and 35 years old with COVID-19, enrolled during active disease. This chain links TRBV4-1 with TRBJ2-1; no clear D. Source material: peripheral blood. The CDR3 nucleotides are TGCGCCAGCAGCCAAGACCAAACCTACAATGAGCAGTTCTTC. Amino acid sequence: CASSQDQTYNEQFF.